Given below is one TCR beta chain in context. Its recognized antigen is unknown. Base qualities are not at hand, and no much larger clone is one base apart. Moderately to severely active disease, a Clinical Activity Score of at least 3, a NOSPECS grade of at least 4, and a duration under 3 months were present in ophthalmopathy patients. Exclusion was applied to patients with uncontrolled infections, other autoimmune diseases, pregnancy or lactation. Diagnoses relied on clinical symptoms, serum thyroxine and TRAb, thyroid ultrasound and orbital computed tomography. PBMCs were isolated from 10 ml of fresh peripheral blood by Ficoll-Paque density gradient centrifugation. Trizol reagent was used to extract total RNA, and RNA quality was then checked on an Agilent 2100 Bioanalyzer. The data belong to a study of T cells in Graves' hyperthyroidism and ophthalmopathy (dated by TCRdb to the late 2010s). Study-level background: Peripheral blood samples were taken at the time of initial diagnosis, prior to any treatment. The paper describes TCR Vbeta CDR3 sequencing of 130 to 150 peripheral blood samples, made up of fewer than 50 ophthalmopathy patients, around 73 hyperthyroidism patients and 17 progressor patients. For training and testing, the 100 patients in the discovery cohort were randomly divided in a 7:3 ratio. Once sampling was done, hyperthyroidism patients were given methimazole at a starting dose of 30 mg daily, whereas ophthalmopathy patients were given high-dose intravenous methylprednisolone. An independent validation cohort of fewer than 20 hyperthyroidism patients and over 15 patients who later progressed to ophthalmopathy tested prospective prediction of ophthalmopathy. To identify distinguishing TCR V-J signatures, a discovery cohort of about a hundred patients was used, comprising approximately 40 with Graves' ophthalmopathy and around 57 with stable Graves' hyperthyroidism. In several Graves' hyperthyroidism patients, the study also compared T-cell repertoires from thyroid tissue with T-cell repertoires from blood. Broader findings and caveats from the paper: A 13 V-J signature model separated ophthalmopathy from stable hyperthyroidism, with approximately 87% sensitivity and roughly 81% specificity in cross-validation and 80%/75% in testing. Blood samples also contained most of the expanded thyroid clonotypes (frequency above 0.001), which suggests that blood repertoires may reflect thyroid immune responses. In validation, the model predicted progression to ophthalmopathy a median of about 6.8 months before onset, with approximately 68% sensitivity and just under 75% specificity. No statistical method was used to set the sample size in advance, and investigators knew the group allocation.

The trim is 0 bases for V and 0 bases for J, with a gap of 9 bases between the germline ends. From the germline V gene, CDR1 is MRHNA and CDR2 is SNTAGT. The cysteine opens and the phenylalanine closes a CDR3 of 17 amino acids. Left in the record is the CDR3 DNA by itself, 51 bases read in frame from the first base. The TCR beta CDR3 regions were amplified from RNA transcripts. For the first round of RT-PCR on the TCR CDR3, the HTBI primer set was used together with the Qiagen OneStep RT-PCR kit. Libraries were constructed in a second round of multiplex PCR, after which size selection and purification were performed. The libraries were sequenced on an Illumina HiSeq2000 using paired-end 100 bp reads. Turning to the authors' computational methods: Raw data were processed with SOAPnuke, discarding reads with adapters, uncalled bases, mean Phred below 15, or no exact constant-primer or identifier match. High-quality paired reads were merged with COPE v1.2.5, and unique nucleotide sequences were defined as clonotypes. MiTCR v1.1 was used to align clonotypes to the IMGT TRBV, TRBD and TRBJ reference segments. Only V-J combinations with frequency above 0.0001, covering 99% to 99.2% of repertoires, were analysed. The TCS score was defined as the ratio of F50 (clonal expansion) to E x V (chaos), calculated using BLOSUM62-based TCRdist between CDR3 peptides within each V-J. Welch's t-statistics and random forest reduced roughly 530 V-J features to fewer than 15, which were used in a naive Bayes classifier (R e1071). Using fastp trimming at Q25 and MiXCR clonotype assembly, TCRdb reanalyzed the public sequencing data and kept in-frame beta chains. Each entry merges the rows of one CDR3 protein and shows their most common DNA and genes. The V and J calls and clone size come from TCRdb's table, not from the authors' own analysis. Counted in this sample were some 500,000 distinct CDR3 sequences; around 16% of them appeared once. In total, the top ten clones hold about 29% of the sample.

The V and J segments used are TRBV6-4 and TRBJ2-6; the D gene cannot be resolved reliably. This clonotype was obtained from a woman under 40 with Graves' ophthalmopathy. Sequenced material: blood. The DNA reads TGTGCCAGCAGTGACTCAGGGTCCCACTCTGGGGCCAACGTCCTGACTTTC. Protein translation: CASSDSGSHSGANVLTF.